This TCR beta chain was profiled in a study of shared clonotypes between healthy human individuals. The deep-level immunoSEQ assay was used. Repertoires were generated with immunoSEQ multiplex PCR, while TCRdb's copy carries only in-frame clones and drops some. Here the sample spans 2 million to 3 million clones, more than 85% being singletons. The CDR3 spans 15 residues. V was pared by 5 bases and J by 3 bases, with 6 bases of the junction left unmatched. The V gene's germline CDR1 is SEHNR and CDR2 FQNEAQ (reference sequence). Only one count was recorded for this clone. Sequencing was performed on naive CD4+ T cells from PBMCs. Regarding subset: CD45RA+ positively selected. The V gene is TRBV7-9, the J gene TRBJ1-2, with 10 bases matching TRBD1. The source is a man between 18 and 35 years old in good health. Some clones in this sample may be carry-over from other donors' samples. CDR3 in amino acids: CASSPRTGGHYGYTF. The CDR3 DNA reads TGTGCCAGCAGCCCGCGGACAGGGGGTCACTATGGCTACACCTTC.